The clone carrying this T cell receptor (beta chain) occurred once. The data belong to a study of blood T cells in healthy people across ages. With a J-beta primer mix and a sample-barcoded 5' primer, a second PCR ran about 6 to 11 cycles. MiXCR, run by TCRdb on the 5' RACE reads, gives a single entry per CDR3 protein. The table includes 600,000 to 800,000 distinct CDR3 sequences, around 50% detected once. Germline V lookup: CDR1 KGHSH, CDR2 LQKENI. This CDR3 has 16 residues. The sequenced sample was blood. The rearrangement joins TRBV18 to TRBJ2-5; D perhaps matches TRBD1 (5 bases). The J call is in doubt because the DNA end fits TRBJ2-1 better. The sequence derives from a woman of 80 years or more in good health. CDR3 bases: TGTGCCAGCTCACCAAAGTCTGGTACAGGAGAAAAGACCCAGTTCTTC. This translates into CASSPKSGTGEKTQFF.